This entry lists 21 T cell receptor beta chains sequenced from one sample in a study of shared clonotypes between healthy human individuals. The protocol was immunoSEQ multiplex PCR, while the TCRdb copy is restricted to in-frame clones and leaves out a portion. The repertoire holds roughly 500,000 clones, with 79% as singletons. Sequences were obtained from PBMCs. These receptors were taken from a woman aged 40 to 50 in good health. Some clones in this sample may be carry-over from other donors' samples.

This chain joins TRBV13 and TRBJ2-7; 8 bases line up with TRBD2. Per germline, CDR1 PRHDT and CDR2 FYEKMQ (reference sequence). J was trimmed by 7 bases and V by 2 bases; bases with no gene match: 7. The CDR3 extends over 14 amino acids. The CDR3 coding sequence is TGTGCCAGCAGCTTACATCAGGGCGGGAGGGAGCAGTACTTC. Protein: CASSLHQGGREQYF.

The chain carries TRBV19 and TRBJ2-7; 13 nucleotides align to TRBD2. The CDR3 extends over 17 amino acids. Germline lookup yields CDR1 LNHDA and CDR2 SQIVND (reference sequence). With 5 bases clipped from V and 1 base from J, the junction kept 8 bases outside the gene matches. In DNA, the CDR3 is TGTGCCAGTAGTGCTACTACTAGCGGGAGGGGGTCCTACGAGCAGTACTTC. This gives the protein CASSATTSGRGSYEQYF.

The rearrangement links TRBV7-8 to TRBJ1-5; 11 bases agree with TRBD1. After removal of 5 bases from V and 5 bases from J, the junction contained 8 bases not matched to a gene. The CDR3 has 16 amino acids. The germline gives CDR1 SGHVS, CDR2 FQNEAQ. DNA of the CDR3: TGTGCCAGCAGCGCCCAAGGACAGGGGGCTTATCAGCCCCAGCATTTT. Translation: CASSAQGQGAYQPQHF. The variable domain in full, completed from reference TRBV7-8 and TRBJ1-5, reads GAGVSQSPRYKVAKRGQDVALRCDPISGHVSLFWYQQALGQGPEFLTYFQNEAQLDKSGLPSDRFFAERPEGSVSTLKIQRTQQEDSAVYLCASSAQGQGAYQPQHFGDGTRLSIL.

V is TRBV6-5 and J is TRBJ2-2, with D perhaps TRBD1 or TRBD2 (6 bases each). Per the germline V gene, CDR1 is MNHEY and CDR2 is SVGAGI. The V gene lost 4 bases and the J gene lost 4 bases, with 16 bases spanning the gap. The CDR3 is 16 amino acids. The CDR3 spells CASSWGGGGGTGELFF. The CDR3 nucleotides read TGTGCCAGCAGTTGGGGAGGAGGGGGTGGCACCGGGGAGCTGTTTTTT.

CDR3 in amino acids: CASSLGTSGYMETQYF. The DNA of the CDR3 is TGTGCCAGCAGCCTCGGGACTAGCGGCTATATGGAGACCCAGTACTTC. The J gene is TRBJ2-5, the V gene TRBV11-2; TRBD2 matches 11 bases. This CDR3 has 16 residues. V trimming: 5 bases; J trimming: 5 bases; junction bases outside the gene matches: 10. In germline, CDR1 is SGHAT, CDR2 FQNNGV.

The chain is built from TRBV5-6 and TRBJ2-5; D call uncertain. The V gene lost 3 bases and the J gene lost 3 bases, with 9 bases spanning the gap. Germline V gene lookup returns CDR1 SGHDT and CDR2 YYEEEE. This CDR3 has 13 amino acids. In nucleotides, the CDR3 is TGTGCCAGCAGCTCCTCCCCCGAAGAGACCCAGTACTTC. It yields the protein CASSSSPEETQYF.

The rearrangement uses TRBV6-4 and TRBJ1-6; no clear D. Germline CDR1 and CDR2: MRHNA and SNTAGT. The ends were cut back, 0 bases at V and 6 bases at J, with 9 bases in the middle. The CDR3 has 15 residues. The CDR3 loop reads CASSDSSAPNSPLHF. CDR3 sequence (DNA): TGTGCCAGCAGTGACTCGTCAGCCCCTAATTCACCCCTCCACTTT.

There are a few counts of this clone. This rearrangement joins TRBV28 to TRBJ1-5; a weak D match, TRBD1 (5 bases). The CDR3 covers 13 residues. Germline CDR1 and CDR2: MDHEN and SYDVKM. The ends were cut back, 8 bases at V and 4 bases at J, with 12 bases in the middle. The CDR3 sequence: CASDQGTNQPQHF. CDR3 nucleotide sequence: TGTGCCAGCGACCAGGGTACGAATCAGCCCCAGCATTTT.

The chain is built from TRBV6-1 and TRBJ2-2, with D uncertain. Looked up from germline, CDR1 is MNHNS and CDR2 is SASEGT. This CDR3 is built from 15 residues. Trimming left V 4 bases short and J 0 bases short, with 9 bases between. The CDR3 region has the DNA TGTGCCAGCAGTGGCCGGACGACGAACACCGGGGAGCTGTTTTTT. This gives the protein CASSGRTTNTGELFF.

The chain carries TRBV19 and TRBJ2-7; TRBD1 agrees at 8 bases. With 5 bases clipped from V and 6 bases from J, the junction kept 9 bases outside the gene matches. From germline, CDR1 is LNHDA and CDR2 SQIVND (reference sequence). The CDR3 has 14 amino acids. CDR3 in amino acids: CASSSQGAGLEQYF. The DNA for the CDR3 is TGTGCCAGTAGTTCCCAGGGGGCTGGTCTCGAGCAGTACTTC. The full variable domain, its missing parts supplied by reference TRBV19 and TRBJ2-7, is DGGITQSPKYLFRKEGQNVTLSCEQNLNHDAMYWYRQDPGQGLRLIYYSQIVNDFQKGDIAEGYSVSREKKESFPLTVTSAQKNPTAFYLCASSSQGAGLEQYFGPGTRLTVT.

The chain recombines TRBV7-8 with TRBJ2-1, with a possible D match to TRBD2 (5 bases). Per germline, CDR1 SGHVS and CDR2 FQNEAQ. Between the trimmed V and J ends, which lost 5 bases and 10 bases, there was a span of 12 bases. CDR3 size: 12 residues. The CDR3 DNA is TGTGCCAGCAGCATAAAATCGGGGGAGCAGTTCTTC. This translates into CASSIKSGEQFF.

V is TRBV27 and J is TRBJ2-7, with TRBD1 identical over 10 bases. The CDR3 loop spans 14 amino acids. Trimming took 8 bases from V and 5 from J; bases not matched to a gene: 9. In germline, CDR1 is MNHEY, CDR2 SMNVEV (reference sequence). The CDR3 nucleotides are TGTGCCAGCTTTCGACAGGGGGCAGACCACGAGCAGTACTTC. Amino acid sequence: CASFRQGADHEQYF.

This chain links TRBV7-9 with TRBJ2-1; TRBD2 agrees at 9 bases. This CDR3 spans 15 amino acids. With 1 base clipped from V and 4 bases from J, the junction kept 2 bases outside the gene matches. Germline V lookup: CDR1 SEHNR, CDR2 FQNEAQ (reference sequence). CDR3 amino acids: CASSLESGRYNEQFF. CDR3 nucleotides: TGTGCCAGCAGCTTAGAGAGCGGGAGGTACAATGAGCAGTTCTTC.

The chain recombines TRBV6-5 with TRBJ2-7; TRBD1 aligns across 8 bases. The germline V gene encodes CDR1 MNHEY and CDR2 SVGAGI. Trimming took 4 bases from V and 2 from J; bases not matched to a gene: 7. This CDR3 comprises 15 residues. The CDR3 protein is CASSSSGGFTYEQYF. CDR3 coding DNA: TGTGCCAGCAGTTCCTCAGGGGGCTTTACCTACGAGCAGTACTTC.

The chain carries TRBV30 and TRBJ2-3; TRBD1 matches at 8 bases. Germline CDR1 and CDR2: GTSNPN and SVGIG (reference sequence). The CDR3 runs 13 residues. V gave up 5 bases and J gave up 2 bases; unmatched junction bases: 3. CDR3 amino acids: CAWATGDTDTQYF. CDR3 nucleotide sequence: TGTGCCTGGGCGACAGGGGACACAGATACGCAGTATTTT.

The genes are TRBV7-8 and TRBJ1-5; unclear D gene. The germline V gene has CDR1 SGHVS and CDR2 FQNEAQ. There are 15 residues in the CDR3. Trimming shortened V by 2 bases and J by 4 bases, and 12 bases separated the two germline ends. CDR3 coding DNA: TGTGCCAGCAGCTTACTCTGGACGGTAAATCAGCCCCAGCATTTT. Residues: CASSLLWTVNQPQHF.

Here the CDR3 reads CASSSVTSLAEQFF. CDR3 sequence (DNA): TGTGCCAGCAGTTCGGTCACTAGCTTAGCTGAGCAGTTCTTC. The chain joins TRBV27 to TRBJ2-1; a weak D match, TRBD2 (6 bases). The CDR3 consists of 14 residues. The germline V gene encodes CDR1 MNHEY and CDR2 SMNVEV (reference sequence). V was pared by 4 bases and J by 9 bases, with 16 bases between.

The chain couples TRBV2 to TRBJ2-1; D is possibly TRBD1 or TRBD2 (5 bases each). The CDR3 totals 12 residues. The germline gives CDR1 SNHLY, CDR2 FYNNEI. V was clipped by 5 bases and J by 6 bases, with 8 bases between them. CDR3 nucleotide sequence: TGTGCCAGCAGTTGGGGGAGCAATGAGCAGTTCTTC. Residues: CASSWGSNEQFF.

The chain employs TRBV7-9 and TRBJ1-5; D might be TRBD1 (6 bases). This CDR3 contains 14 residues. Germline CDR1 and CDR2: SEHNR and FQNEAQ (reference sequence). V gave up 1 base and J gave up 6 bases, with 10 bases separating them. This CDR3 is CASSLGGQTQPQHF. Written as DNA, the CDR3 is TGTGCCAGCAGCTTAGGAGGACAGACTCAGCCCCAGCATTTT.

The CDR3: CASSFEGASTDTQYF. The CDR3 DNA reads as TGTGCCAGCAGTTTTGAGGGGGCGTCCACAGATACGCAGTATTTT. The J gene is TRBJ2-3, the V gene TRBV21-1; whether TRBD1, the table's D call, matches the DNA was not checked. TRBV21-1 is a recognized pseudogene. The CDR3 spans 15 residues.

The chain couples TRBV4-3 to TRBJ2-7; 10 bases agree with TRBD1. Germline CDR1 is LGHNA and CDR2 is YSLEER. V lost 4 bases, J lost 2 bases, and 11 bases stayed unmatched. This CDR3 is built from 17 residues. In DNA, the CDR3 is TGCGCCAGCAGCCGATCAGCCACCGGGACAGGGGCCTACGAGCAGTACTTC. The encoded protein is CASSRSATGTGAYEQYF.